The rows below give T cell receptor beta chains drawn from one sample of a study of cytomegalovirus exposure and HLA in healthy donors. Measured with immunoSEQ multiplex PCR; TCRdb has only the in-frame clones, and not every one. The repertoire includes 150,000 to 170,000 clones, 80% of them detected once, and 9.5% to 15% sits in the top ten. Sequencing was carried out using PBMCs. The receptors here all came from a man under 40 in good health and CMV-seropositive. CDR3s include the opening cysteine and the closing phenylalanine or tryptophan. The D gene is left open where the match is weak. Expanded clones get a size class; other rows say once, few or many, or leave the size out.

v_gene: TRBV5-4
j_gene: TRBJ2-7
d_gene: TRBD2
abundance: .
CDR3nt: TGTGCCAGCAGCTTGGCCGGACTAGCGGGAGTAAAGCAGTACTTC
CDR3aa: CASSLAGLAGVKQYF

v_gene: TRBV27
j_gene: TRBJ2-7
d_gene: .
abundance: .
CDR3nt: TGTGCCACCACCCCCGAGGTAGGGGCTGGCTACGAGCAGTACTTC
CDR3aa: CATTPEVGAGYEQYF

v_gene: TRBV4-2
j_gene: TRBJ1-2
d_gene: TRBD1
abundance: .
CDR3nt: TGTGCCAGCACTGTAGAAAAGACAGGGAACTATGGCTACACCTTC
CDR3aa: CASTVEKTGNYGYTF

v_gene: TRBV11-2
j_gene: TRBJ1-1
d_gene: .
abundance: .
CDR3nt: TGTGCCAGCAGCTTAGATCCGAGTTTGAACACTGAAGCTTTCTTT
CDR3aa: CASSLDPSLNTEAFF

v_gene: TRBV28
j_gene: TRBJ1-5
d_gene: .
abundance: .
CDR3nt: TGTGCCAGCAGTTTTGTTGGGCGCAATCAGCCCCAGCATTTT
CDR3aa: CASSFVGRNQPQHF

v_gene: TRBV27
j_gene: TRBJ1-3
d_gene: TRBD1
abundance: .
CDR3nt: TGTGCCAGCAGACCAGGGGGCTTCGGAAACACCATATATTTT
CDR3aa: CASRPGGFGNTIYF

v_gene: TRBV2
j_gene: TRBJ1-4
d_gene: TRBD1
abundance: .
CDR3nt: TGTGCCAGCAGGTACAGGGGCGAAAAACTGTTTTTT
CDR3aa: CASRYRGEKLFF

v_gene: TRBV6-1
j_gene: TRBJ1-5
d_gene: TRBD1
abundance: .
CDR3nt: TGTGCCAGCAGAACCGGGACAGGGGCTCAGCCCCAGCATTTT
CDR3aa: CASRTGTGAQPQHF

v_gene: TRBV30
j_gene: TRBJ2-7
d_gene: .
abundance: .
CDR3nt: TGTGCCTGGAGAAAACCGGGAGCGACCTACGAGCAGTACTTC
CDR3aa: CAWRKPGATYEQYF

v_gene: TRBV6-5
j_gene: TRBJ2-3
d_gene: .
abundance: .
CDR3nt: TGTGCCAGCAGTTACTCTTTGGACTACACAGATACGCAGTATTTT
CDR3aa: CASSYSLDYTDTQYF

v_gene: TRBV28
j_gene: TRBJ1-3
d_gene: .
abundance: .
CDR3nt: TGTGCCAGCATTAACTCTGGAAACACCATATATTTT
CDR3aa: CASINSGNTIYF

v_gene: TRBV2
j_gene: TRBJ2-2
d_gene: TRBD1
abundance: .
CDR3nt: TGTGCCAGCAGTCCCGGGACAGGGGGCACCGGGGAGCTGTTTTTT
CDR3aa: CASSPGTGGTGELFF

v_gene: TRBV5-1
j_gene: TRBJ1-5
d_gene: .
abundance: .
CDR3nt: TGCGCCAGCAGCTTTGGCGGAGACAATCAGCCCCAGCATTTT
CDR3aa: CASSFGGDNQPQHF

v_gene: TRBV7-6
j_gene: TRBJ1-3
d_gene: .
abundance: .
CDR3nt: TGTGCCAGCAGCTTTGCAGGCCCATCTGGAAACACCATATATTTT
CDR3aa: CASSFAGPSGNTIYF

v_gene: TRBV5-1
j_gene: TRBJ1-1
d_gene: TRBD1
abundance: .
CDR3nt: TGCGCCAGCAGCTTGGACCGACAGGGGCGAACTGAAGCTTTCTTT
CDR3aa: CASSLDRQGRTEAFF

v_gene: TRBV7-9
j_gene: TRBJ2-1
d_gene: TRBD2
abundance: .
CDR3nt: TGTTCCAGCAGCTTCGCGGCGGGAGGGCCGGGGTACAATGAGCAGTTCTTC
CDR3aa: CSSSFAAGGPGYNEQFF

v_gene: TRBV7-3
j_gene: TRBJ2-7
d_gene: .
abundance: .
CDR3nt: TGTGCCAGCAGCACCCAGGGTGGGGAGCAGTACTTC
CDR3aa: CASSTQGGEQYF

v_gene: TRBV5-6
j_gene: TRBJ2-1
d_gene: .
abundance: many
CDR3nt: TGTGCCAGCATCTTAACCGGGACTCGCTACAATGAGCAGTTCTTC
CDR3aa: CASILTGTRYNEQFF

v_gene: TRBV2
j_gene: TRBJ2-7
d_gene: TRBD1
abundance: .
CDR3nt: TGTGCCAGCACTTGGGACAGTCTCTCCTACGAGCAGTACTTC
CDR3aa: CASTWDSLSYEQYF

v_gene: TRBV7-9
j_gene: TRBJ1-2
d_gene: TRBD1
abundance: .
CDR3nt: TGTGCCAGCAGCTTAACAGGGGTTAAGGGCTATGGCTACACCTTC
CDR3aa: CASSLTGVKGYGYTF

v_gene: TRBV27
j_gene: TRBJ2-7
d_gene: TRBD2
abundance: .
CDR3nt: TGTGCCAGCAGTTCGCCCGGGAGGCTCTACGAGCAGTACTTC
CDR3aa: CASSSPGRLYEQYF

v_gene: TRBV10-1
j_gene: TRBJ2-3
d_gene: TRBD2
abundance: .
CDR3nt: TGCGCCAGCAGTGAGAATAGCGGGAGTGGAGATACGCAGTATTTT
CDR3aa: CASSENSGSGDTQYF

v_gene: TRBV9
j_gene: TRBJ2-1
d_gene: TRBD2
abundance: .
CDR3nt: TGTGCCAGCAGCGTAGAGGGACTAGCGGGAGGGCCTTTGGGTGAGCAGTTCTTC
CDR3aa: CASSVEGLAGGPLGEQFF

v_gene: TRBV10-2
j_gene: TRBJ1-2
d_gene: .
abundance: .
CDR3nt: TGCGCCAGCAGTGAGTCGGTCAGGATTGATGGCTACACCTTC
CDR3aa: CASSESVRIDGYTF

v_gene: TRBV19
j_gene: TRBJ2-5
d_gene: TRBD2
abundance: once
CDR3nt: TGTGCCAGTAGTATAGGAGTTGAGACTAGCGGGAGCGGAGGTCAAGAGACCCAGTACTTC
CDR3aa: CASSIGVETSGSGGQETQYF

v_gene: TRBV29-1
j_gene: TRBJ2-7
d_gene: TRBD2
abundance: .
CDR3nt: TGCAGCGTCCACCTAGGCAGCGGGAGTCTCGACGAGCAGTACTTC
CDR3aa: CSVHLGSGSLDEQYF

v_gene: TRBV5-6
j_gene: TRBJ2-7
d_gene: .
abundance: .
CDR3nt: TGTGCCAGCAGCTTTGGTCAGGGGGGAACCTACGAGCAGTACTTC
CDR3aa: CASSFGQGGTYEQYF

v_gene: TRBV15
j_gene: TRBJ1-5
d_gene: .
abundance: .
CDR3nt: TGTGCCACCAGCAGAGGGAGGGTTGGGAATCAGCCCCAGCATTTT
CDR3aa: CATSRGRVGNQPQHF

v_gene: TRBV28
j_gene: TRBJ1-5
d_gene: .
abundance: .
CDR3nt: TGTGCCAGCAGACGCCAGGGACAAGAATTCGACCAGCCCCAGCATTTT
CDR3aa: CASRRQGQEFDQPQHF

v_gene: TRBV28
j_gene: TRBJ2-7
d_gene: TRBD2
abundance: .
CDR3nt: TGTGCCAGCAGTTTATGGGGGCTAGCGGGAAGCGAGCAGTACTTC
CDR3aa: CASSLWGLAGSEQYF

v_gene: TRBV19
j_gene: TRBJ2-1
d_gene: .
abundance: few
CDR3nt: TGTGCCAGTAGTATAGAGCCCCCCTACGGGGGTGAACTCGTTGAGCAGTTCTTC
CDR3aa: CASSIEPPYGGELVEQFF

v_gene: TRBV5-1
j_gene: TRBJ2-1
d_gene: TRBD1
abundance: .
CDR3nt: TGCGCCAGCAGCTCGACAGGGAGCTCCTACAATGAGCAGTTCTTC
CDR3aa: CASSSTGSSYNEQFF

v_gene: TRBV11-2
j_gene: TRBJ2-3
d_gene: TRBD1
abundance: few
CDR3nt: TGTGCCAGCAGCTTATTAGTACGCCAGGGGGCTGGGGCAGATACGCAGTATTTT
CDR3aa: CASSLLVRQGAGADTQYF

v_gene: TRBV6-4
j_gene: TRBJ2-2
d_gene: .
abundance: .
CDR3nt: TGTGCCAGCAGTGACCCCCGTGTCGGGGAGCTGTTTTTT
CDR3aa: CASSDPRVGELFF

v_gene: TRBV5-6
j_gene: TRBJ2-1
d_gene: .
abundance: .
CDR3nt: TGTGCCAGCAGCTTGGACGTCCAGGGGTATGAGCAGTTCTTC
CDR3aa: CASSLDVQGYEQFF

v_gene: TRBV7-8
j_gene: TRBJ2-5
d_gene: TRBD1
abundance: few
CDR3nt: TGTGCCAGCAGCTCTGATCGGACAGGGGAAGAGCAGTACTTC
CDR3aa: CASSSDRTGEEQYF

v_gene: TRBV28
j_gene: TRBJ1-5
d_gene: .
abundance: .
CDR3nt: TGTGCCAGCAAAGACAGTAATCAGCCCCAGCATTTT
CDR3aa: CASKDSNQPQHF

v_gene: TRBV5-6
j_gene: TRBJ1-1
d_gene: .
abundance: .
CDR3nt: TGTGCCAGCAGCTTGGTAGAAAGGAACACTGAAGCTTTCTTT
CDR3aa: CASSLVERNTEAFF

v_gene: TRBV30
j_gene: TRBJ1-5
d_gene: TRBD1
abundance: once
CDR3nt: TGTGCCTGGAGTAGGGGGCTCGGACAGCCCCAGCATTTT
CDR3aa: CAWSRGLGQPQHF

v_gene: TRBV18
j_gene: TRBJ1-2
d_gene: TRBD1
abundance: once
CDR3nt: TGTGCCAGCTCACTACAGGGGAACTATGGCTACACCTTC
CDR3aa: CASSLQGNYGYTF